The 18 T cell receptor beta chains below were found in one sample sequenced in a study of blood T cells in healthy people across ages. Next came a second PCR, run for about 6 to 11 cycles, which used a sample-barcoded 5' primer along with a J-beta primer mix. Via MiXCR, TCRdb re-called the 5' RACE reads, giving one row per CDR3 protein. The data show 850,000 to 950,000 distinct CDR3 sequences, with roughly 26% seen just once and around 15% held by the top ten. The sequencing input was blood. Receptor source: an elderly woman in good health.

This clonotype was seen repeatedly, ten times or more. The chain has TRBV6-8 and TRBJ2-7, with 9 bases fitting TRBD2. From germline, CDR1 is MNHGY and CDR2 SAAAGT. With V trimmed by 6 bases and J by 2 bases, 5 bases remained unmatched. CDR3 length equals 14 residues. CDR3 nucleotide sequence: TGTGCCAGCAGGAGACTAGCGGATACCTACGAGCAGTACTTC. It translates to CASRRLADTYEQYF.

With respect to this clonotype: A read error may explain this, as a much larger clone is one base away. The genes are TRBV2 and TRBJ2-1; 13 bases fit TRBD2. This CDR3 comprises 14 residues. Trimming took 11 bases from V and 7 from J; bases not matched to a gene: 8. The germline CDR1 and CDR2 sequences are SNHLY and FYNNEI. CDR3 amino acids: CAASGLAGRNEQFF. The DNA of the CDR3 is TGTGCCGCCTCGGGACTAGCGGGGAGGAATGAGCAGTTCTTC.

For this clonotype: Given a much more abundant clone one base away, this may be a read error. CDR3 DNA: TGCAGTGTCCTGTGGCGGGGGGACTACGATGAGCAGTTCTTC. Protein sequence: CSVLWRGDYDEQFF. V and J are TRBV20-1 and TRBJ2-1; 8 nucleotides agree with TRBD2. Germline-derived CDR1 and CDR2 are DFQATT and SNEGSKA (reference sequence). The CDR3 has 14 residues.

The chain links TRBV4-2 to TRBJ2-1; no clear D gene. Germline V gene sequence: CDR1 LGHNA, CDR2 YNFKEQ. Trimming pared 4 bases from V and 0 bases from J, leaving 16 bases between. This CDR3 is built from 17 residues. The CDR3 coding sequence is TGTGCCAGCAGCCCCCTGGACGGCGGAAGCTCCTACAATGAGCAGTTCTTC. Protein: CASSPLDGGSSYNEQFF.

The chain combines TRBV2 with TRBJ1-1; TRBD1 might be the D (5 bases). The germline V and J ends were trimmed by 3 bases and 3 bases, with 17 bases remaining between them. CDR3 length: 16 residues. Germline V gene lookup returns CDR1 SNHLY and CDR2 FYNNEI. Written as DNA, the CDR3 is TGTGCCAGCAGTGAGAGGGGTCGGGGGGGGTACACTGAAGCTTTCTTT. It codes for CASSERGRGGYTEAFF.

This clonotype was seen a few times. Since a much larger clone is just one base distant, this may be a read error. The rearrangement joins TRBV29-1 to TRBJ2-7, with unresolved D. The V and J ends lost 7 bases and 7 bases respectively, with 14 bases between them. CDR1 is SQVTM and CDR2 is ANQGSEA in the germline V gene. This CDR3 spans 11 amino acids. The CDR3 coding sequence is TGCAGCGGACGAGCCCCCAATGAGCAGTACTTC. Translation gives CSGRAPNEQYF.

This clonotype has a handful of counts. CDR3 in amino acids: CASSQAPRGVYHYGYTF. In DNA, the CDR3 is TGTGCCAGCAGCCAGGCGCCCCGTGGGGTTTACCACTATGGCTACACCTTC. The chain links TRBV14 to TRBJ1-2; D gene unclear. The CDR3 extends over 17 amino acids. Germline assignment: CDR1 SGHDN and CDR2 FVKESK. Between the trimmed V and J ends, which lost 3 bases and 3 bases, there was a span of 20 bases.

This clonotype was observed a few times. A read error is possible here, since a much larger clone lies one base away. The V and J genes are TRBV11-2 and TRBJ2-1; 7 nucleotides align to TRBD2. V trimming: 1 base; J trimming: 5 bases; junction bases outside the gene matches: 8. The CDR3 loop spans 16 amino acids. CDR1 and CDR2 from the germline V gene are SGHAT and FQNNGV. DNA for the CDR3: TGTGCCAGCAGCTTAGGACCAGCGGGGAGGGACAATGAGCAGTTCTTC. It specifies CASSLGPAGRDNEQFF.

This clonotype was counted many times. The V call is TRBV7-2, the J call TRBJ2-1; D gene uncertain. Germline V gene data show CDR1 as SGHTA and CDR2 as FQGNSA. This CDR3 region has 13 residues. The V and J ends lost 6 bases and 6 bases respectively, with 12 bases between them. CDR3 sequence: CASRLATPNEQFF. CDR3 sequence (DNA): TGTGCCAGCAGACTGGCGACCCCCAATGAGCAGTTCTTC. The whole variable domain, remainder taken from reference TRBV7-2 and TRBJ2-1, is GAGVSQSPSNKVTEKGKDVELRCDPISGHTALYWYRQSLGQGLEFLIYFQGNSAPDKSGLPSDRFSAERTGGSVSTLTIQRTQQEDSAVYLCASRLATPNEQFFGPGTRLTVL.

The chain uses TRBV20-1 and TRBJ2-7; D remains ambiguous. Trimming took 0 bases from V and 0 from J, leaving 18 bases between them. Germline CDR1 is DFQATT and CDR2 is SNEGSKA (reference sequence). This CDR3 is 17 amino acids long. The CDR3 bases are TGCAGTGCTAGAGACTCCATATTGGGCGGTACCTCCTACGAGCAGTACTTC. Translation gives CSARDSILGGTSYEQYF.

This clonotype was recorded many times. This chain joins TRBV6-1 and TRBJ1-2; D is perhaps TRBD1 (5 bases). This CDR3 contains 15 residues. Deletions cut 5 bases from V and 4 bases from J, with 17 bases between. CDR1 and CDR2 (germline): MNHNS, SASEGT. CDR3 nucleotide sequence: TGTGCCAGCAGTAAAAATAGCAGGGATTCCTATGGCTACACCTTC. As protein: CASSKNSRDSYGYTF.

V gene TRBV6-1 combines with J gene TRBJ1-2; D may be TRBD1 (6 bases). The germline gives CDR1 MNHNS, CDR2 SASEGT. The CDR3 covers 14 residues. Trimming shortened V by 10 bases and J by 7 bases, and 22 bases separated the two germline ends. In DNA, the CDR3 is TGTGCCACCGAGAGAGGGGGTAGCCCAACTGGCTACACCTTC. Amino acids: CATERGGSPTGYTF.

At least ten counts were recorded for this clonotype. This rearrangement joins TRBV5-4 to TRBJ2-7, with TRBD1 as a possible D gene (6 bases). V was trimmed by 2 bases and J by 7 bases, leaving 19 bases between them. Germline lookup yields CDR1 SGHNT and CDR2 YYREEE (reference sequence). The CDR3 is 15 amino acids. The DNA for the CDR3 is TGTGCCAGCAGCTTAGACAGGAGGAGTAATGGTGAGCAGTACTTC. This codes for CASSLDRRSNGEQYF.

The V gene is TRBV2, the J gene TRBJ2-7, with TRBD2 as a possible D gene (6 bases). Trimming stripped 6 bases from V and 6 bases from J, with 12 bases between. The CDR3 is made up of 12 amino acids. Germline CDR1 and CDR2: SNHLY and FYNNEI. The CDR3 reads CASSEGLGEQYF. CDR3 DNA: TGTGCCAGCAGCGAGGGACTGGGCGAGCAGTACTTC. Variable domain in full (rest from reference TRBV2 and TRBJ2-7): EPEVTQTPSHQVTQMGQEVILRCVPISNHLYFYWYRQILGQKVEFLVSFYNNEISEKSEIFDDQFSVERPDGSNFTLKIRSTKLEDSAMYFCASSEGLGEQYFGPGTRLTVT.

The chain employs TRBV24-1 and TRBJ2-1; a possible D gene is TRBD1 (5 bases). The CDR3 has 14 amino acids. Germline CDR1 reads KGHDR; CDR2 reads SFDVKD. Trimming shortened V by 1 base and J by 13 bases, and 16 bases separated the two germline ends. CDR3 in DNA: TGTGCCACCAGTGATTTCCCCAGGGCAGAGACCCAGTTCTTC. The encoded protein is CATSDFPRAETQFF.

This clonotype has a count of ten or more. The chain joins TRBV12-3 or TRBV12-4 to TRBJ2-7, with D maybe TRBD1 (6 bases). Trimming pared 3 bases from V and 4 bases from J, leaving 10 bases between. This CDR3 is built from 13 residues. CDR3 residues: CASSFQGWYEQYF. The CDR3 bases are TGTGCCAGCAGTTTTCAGGGGTGGTACGAGCAGTACTTC.

Note on this clonotype: Just one base apart from a much larger clone, this may be a read error. The chain is built from TRBV5-1 and TRBJ1-1; D possibly corresponds to TRBD1 (6 bases). This CDR3 is built from 18 residues. Germline CDR1 is SGHRS and CDR2 is YFSETQ. Deletions cut 3 bases from V and 3 bases from J, with 24 bases between. CDR3 sequence (DNA): TGCGCCAGCAGCTCCCGACCTAGGACAGAAGAGATGGACACTGAAGCTTTCTTT. It codes for CASSSRPRTEEMDTEAFF.

This clonotype was observed at least ten times. The rearrangement joins TRBV5-1 to TRBJ2-3; D is uncertain. CDR1 SGHRS and CDR2 YFSETQ come from the germline V gene. V shed 1 base and J shed 2 bases, with 8 bases lying between them. The length of the CDR3 is 14 residues. DNA of the CDR3: TGCGCCAGCAGCTTGATGTCGATCACAGATACGCAGTATTTT. Amino acid sequence: CASSLMSITDTQYF.